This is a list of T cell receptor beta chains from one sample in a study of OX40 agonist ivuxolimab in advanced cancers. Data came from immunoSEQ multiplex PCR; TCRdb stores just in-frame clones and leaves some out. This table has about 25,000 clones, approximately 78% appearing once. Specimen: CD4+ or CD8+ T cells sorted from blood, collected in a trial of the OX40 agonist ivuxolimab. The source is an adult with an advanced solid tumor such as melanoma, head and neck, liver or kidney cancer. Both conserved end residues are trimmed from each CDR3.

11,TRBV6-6,ASSTGGTGELF
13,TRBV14,ASSHSQDRKREQY
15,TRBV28,ASSLLGGQRSDSPLH
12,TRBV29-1,SVTGTGGYTEAF
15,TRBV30,AWSWLAGGSDRETQY
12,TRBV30,AWTSGRVIGEQF
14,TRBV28,ASSYNSRDTGQPQH
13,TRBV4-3,ASSPSRDRRETQY
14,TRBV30,AWRPGAGSYNSPLH
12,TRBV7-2,ASSLDWRSGELF
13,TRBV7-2,ASSLAHHSNQPQH
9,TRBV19,ASSLLAIQY
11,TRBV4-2,ASSREGNTEAF
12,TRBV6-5,ASFCTYGNQPQH
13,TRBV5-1,ASCLVAGGGGELF
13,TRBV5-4,ASSSGLAGTGELF
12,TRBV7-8,ASSPMEGSTEAF
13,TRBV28,ASSLSTGANYGYT
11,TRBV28,ASSWQGRETQY
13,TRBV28,ASSPSPGRNTEAF
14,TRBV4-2,ASSQDGQAEGSPLH
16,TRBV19,ASSLGLAGGRDTGELF
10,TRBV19,ASSRRGYEQF
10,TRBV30,AWERVNSPLH
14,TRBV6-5,ASSYSSLAGHNEQF
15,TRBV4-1,ASSQEPGLAGAGEQY
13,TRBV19,ASSIRDSSGNTIY
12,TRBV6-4,ASIPFWYSYEQY
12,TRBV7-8,ASSLRLMNTEAF
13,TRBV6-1,ASSGTGPTNEKLF
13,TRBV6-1,ASRRAGGKIDEQF
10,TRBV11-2,ALGQVNSPLH
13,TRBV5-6,ASSSRISGANVLT
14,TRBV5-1,ASSLATRGRFEKLF
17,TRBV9,ASSVGGRSGGPLGETQY
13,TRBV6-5,ASSYSNQRNSPLH
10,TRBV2,AGGTLRETQY
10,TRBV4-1,ASSQDRREQY
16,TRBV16,ASSQSSRQGTRNTEAF
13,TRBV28,ASSLRPPTGQPQH
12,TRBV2,ASRGPQGADGYT
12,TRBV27,ASSLGLKANEQF
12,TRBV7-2,ASSSSGPGTEAF
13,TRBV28,ASSLSGAGANVLT
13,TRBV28,ASSLAGQGGNIQY
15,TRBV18,ASSPGPVAVSGETQY
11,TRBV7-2,ASRNPIFYEQY
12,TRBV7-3,ASSLGRSNEKLF
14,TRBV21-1,ASSKRDREAKNIQY
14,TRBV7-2,ASSPQGGRQGIEQY
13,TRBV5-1,ASSNRDVRHSPLH
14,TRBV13,ASSGWGGTAKNIQY
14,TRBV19,ASRGFSGTSRYEQF
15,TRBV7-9,ASSYITGGEINYGYT
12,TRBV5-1,ASSLDQGGLTQY
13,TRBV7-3,ASSLRPGRNTEAF
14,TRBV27,ASSPRGLAGLETQY
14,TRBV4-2,ASSQEVIGSGNTIY
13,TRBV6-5,ASSSLRGGYNEQF
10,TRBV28,ASSSGSYEQY